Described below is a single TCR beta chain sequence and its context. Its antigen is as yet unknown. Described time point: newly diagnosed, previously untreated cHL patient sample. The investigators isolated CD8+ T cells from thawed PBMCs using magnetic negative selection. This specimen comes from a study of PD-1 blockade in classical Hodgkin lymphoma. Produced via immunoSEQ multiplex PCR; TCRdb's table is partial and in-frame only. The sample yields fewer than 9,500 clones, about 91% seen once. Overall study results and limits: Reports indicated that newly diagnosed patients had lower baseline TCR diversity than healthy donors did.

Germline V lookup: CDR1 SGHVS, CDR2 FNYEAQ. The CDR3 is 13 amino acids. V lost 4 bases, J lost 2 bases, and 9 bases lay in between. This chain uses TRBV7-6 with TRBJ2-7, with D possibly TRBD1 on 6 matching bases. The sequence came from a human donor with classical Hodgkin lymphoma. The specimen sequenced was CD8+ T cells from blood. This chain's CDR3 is CASSSGVPYEQYF. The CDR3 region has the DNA TGTGCCAGCAGCTCAGGGGTGCCCTACGAGCAGTACTTC.